This paragraph reports one T cell receptor beta chain. Its antigen is currently unknown. These data are taken from a study of blood T cells in healthy people across ages. A second PCR, run for roughly 7 to 12 cycles, used a sample-barcoded 5' primer plus a J-beta primer mix. TCRdb recomputed calls from the 5' RACE reads with MiXCR, one row per CDR3 protein. The profile shows some 730,000 distinct CDR3 sequences, about 20% of them singletons. Overall study findings and caveats: The donors' CMV status was not determined, possibly confounding changes in expanded clonotypes. Long-lived donors had more naive CD4+ cells and higher diversity than aged donors. Older individuals had lower TCR beta diversity per million T cells (the decline was roughly linear).

The sequenced sample consisted of blood. The source of this sequence is a man between 65 and 80 years old in good health.

CDR3 in amino acids: CASSLRTSSRETQYF. The CDR3 DNA reads as TGTGCCAGCAGCTTGAGAACGTCGTCCCGAGAGACCCAGTACTTC. V usage is TRBV5-5 and J usage is TRBJ2-5; D remains unclear. V lost 1 base to trimming and J lost 4 bases, with 14 bases between them. Per the germline V gene, CDR1 is SGHKS and CDR2 is YYEKEE (reference sequence). CDR3 length: 15 amino acids.